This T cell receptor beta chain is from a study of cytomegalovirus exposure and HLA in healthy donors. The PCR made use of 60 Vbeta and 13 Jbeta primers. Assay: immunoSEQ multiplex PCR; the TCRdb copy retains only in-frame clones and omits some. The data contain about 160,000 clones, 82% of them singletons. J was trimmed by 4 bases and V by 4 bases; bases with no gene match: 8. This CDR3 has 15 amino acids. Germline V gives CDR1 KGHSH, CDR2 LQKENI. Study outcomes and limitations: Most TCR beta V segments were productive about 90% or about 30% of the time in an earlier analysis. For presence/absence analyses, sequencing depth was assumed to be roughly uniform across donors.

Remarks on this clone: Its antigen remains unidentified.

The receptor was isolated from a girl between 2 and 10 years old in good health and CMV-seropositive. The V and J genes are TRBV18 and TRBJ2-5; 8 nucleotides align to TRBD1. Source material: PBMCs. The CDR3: CASSHTGGRRETQYF. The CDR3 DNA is TGTGCCAGCTCACATACAGGGGGAAGGCGAGAGACCCAGTACTTC.